This TCR beta chain was captured by sequencing in a study of OX40 agonist ivuxolimab in advanced cancers. This CDR3 comprises 15 residues. In germline, CDR1 is SGHDT, CDR2 YYEEEE. V was trimmed by 1 base and J by 0 bases, leaving 9 bases between them. Some clones are missing from TCRdb's copy, which holds only in-frame ones; the method was immunoSEQ multiplex PCR. The sample consists of some 46,000 clones, around 88% of them appearing once. This sequence originates from an adult with an advanced solid tumor such as melanoma, head and neck, liver or kidney cancer. The specimen comprised CD4+ or CD8+ T cells sorted from blood, sampled in a trial of the OX40 agonist ivuxolimab. This chain links TRBV5-6 with TRBJ2-3, with D unclear. Written as DNA, the CDR3 is TGTGCCAGCAGCTTGCGGTGGATAAGCACAGATACGCAGTATTTT. It is translated as CASSLRWISTDTQYF.